These 15 T cell receptor beta chains were sequenced from one sample in a study of beta chain features in type 1 diabetes. Study results and caveats: Patients with Type 1 diabetes showed moderately but significantly shorter TCRB CDR3s in all four CD4+ subsets.

Expressed TCRB transcripts were sequenced, since all the RNA that had been isolated was reverse transcribed. TCRdb's copy holds only in-frame clones and misses some; the assay was immunoSEQ multiplex PCR. This table holds over 600,000 clones, over 10% found once. Their antigen targets remain unknown. The specimen was naive CD4+ T cells from blood. Every receptor here comes from a man aged 25 to 45 with type 1 diabetes.

This clone was observed a handful of times. The V gene is TRBV11-2, the J gene TRBJ2-3; 8 bases are a match to TRBD2. Losses at the gene ends were 2 bases for V and 2 bases for J; bases not matched to a gene: 3. Looked up from germline, CDR1 is SGHAT and CDR2 is FQNNGV. The CDR3 is made up of 15 amino acids. CDR3 nucleotide sequence: TGTGCCAGCAGCTTATTAGCGGGACCCACAGATACGCAGTATTTT. Residues: CASSLLAGPTDTQYF.

This clone occurred a few times. The rearrangement uses TRBV4-2 and TRBJ1-1; D unresolved. The length of the CDR3 is 13 residues. V lost 0 bases to trimming and J lost 11 bases, with 13 bases between them. The germline V gene has CDR1 LGHNA and CDR2 YNFKEQ. CDR3 protein: CASSQDLLGRAFF. The CDR3, as DNA: TGTGCCAGCAGCCAAGACCTCCTCGGAAGGGCTTTCTTT.

Notes on this clone: Other DNA sequences in this specimen translate into the identical CDR3. The chain combines TRBV7-9 with TRBJ1-1, with unresolved D. CDR3 length: 12 residues. V shed 2 bases and J shed 4 bases, with 5 bases lying between them. Looked up from germline, CDR1 is SEHNR and CDR2 is FQNEAQ (reference sequence). DNA for the CDR3: TGTGCCAGCAGCTTATTATCCACTGAAGCTTTCTTT. Its translation: CASSLLSTEAFF.

This rearrangement joins TRBV11-2 to TRBJ1-1; TRBD1 might be the D (5 bases). This CDR3 is 15 amino acids long. Trimming stripped 5 bases from V and 5 bases from J, with 18 bases between. The V gene's germline CDR1 is SGHAT and CDR2 FQNNGV. The CDR3 coding sequence is TGTGCCAGCAGCCTGGGACCCGGACCCATTACTGAAGCTTTCTTT. It codes for CASSLGPGPITEAFF.

As concerns this clone: This same CDR3 is encoded by further DNA sequences in the sample. The chain recombines TRBV7-2 with TRBJ2-1, with D possibly matching TRBD2 (5 bases). The V gene lost 5 bases and the J gene lost 10 bases, with 15 bases spanning the gap. Per germline, CDR1 SGHTA and CDR2 FQGNSA. This CDR3 contains 13 residues. The CDR3 here is CASSPQGGNEQFF. CDR3 bases: TGTGCCAGCAGCCCCCAAGGAGGTAACGAGCAGTTCTTC. The full variable domain, with the rest looked up from reference TRBV7-2 and TRBJ2-1, is GAGVSQSPSNKVTEKGKDVELRCDPISGHTALYWYRQSLGQGLEFLIYFQGNSAPDKSGLPSDRFSAERTGGSVSTLTIQRTQQEDSAVYLCASSPQGGNEQFFGPGTRLTVL.

The chain employs TRBV11-2 and TRBJ2-7, with D possibly being TRBD2 (6 bases). The V and J ends lost 0 bases and 0 bases respectively, with 9 bases between them. The CDR3 totals 15 residues. CDR1 is SGHAT, CDR2 FQNNGV, per germline. This CDR3 reads CASSLDPGASYEQYF. In nucleotides, the CDR3 is TGTGCCAGCAGCTTAGATCCGGGAGCCTCCTACGAGCAGTACTTC.

This clone was seen a handful of times. The J gene is TRBJ1-2, the V gene TRBV28, with D perhaps matching TRBD1 (6 bases). V dropped 6 bases and J dropped 1 base, with 12 bases sitting between them. In germline, CDR1 is MDHEN, CDR2 SYDVKM. There are 14 residues in the CDR3. The CDR3 sequence: CASRNEGGNYGYTF. The CDR3 nucleotides read TGTGCCAGCAGAAACGAAGGGGGTAACTATGGCTACACCTTC.

This clone has just a few counts. The rearrangement links TRBV7-2 to TRBJ2-4, with 15 bases lining up with TRBD2. Germline CDR1 SGHTA, CDR2 FQGNSA. This CDR3 is 18 amino acids long. J lost 9 bases, V lost 5 bases, and 14 bases had no gene match. The CDR3 sequence: CASSPRTSGGATGGIQYF. The CDR3 DNA is TGTGCCAGCAGCCCCCGGACTAGCGGGGGGGCCACAGGGGGCATTCAGTACTTC. Based on the CDR3 plus reference TRBV7-2 and TRBJ2-4, the full variable domain is GAGVSQSPSNKVTEKGKDVELRCDPISGHTALYWYRQSLGQGLEFLIYFQGNSAPDKSGLPSDRFSAERTGGSVSTLTIQRTQQEDSAVYLCASSPRTSGGATGGIQYFGAGTRLSVL.

This clone has just a few counts. The chain couples TRBV19 to TRBJ1-1; D gene uncertain. Trimming took 7 bases from V and 4 from J, leaving 13 bases between them. This CDR3 has 13 amino acids. Looked up from germline, CDR1 is LNHDA and CDR2 is SQIVND (reference sequence). CDR3 protein: CASNVPEGTEAFF. Here the CDR3 DNA reads TGTGCCAGTAATGTTCCGGAGGGCACTGAAGCTTTCTTT. Drawing the rest from reference TRBV19 and TRBJ1-1, the complete variable domain is DGGITQSPKYLFRKEGQNVTLSCEQNLNHDAMYWYRQDPGQGLRLIYYSQIVNDFQKGDIAEGYSVSREKKESFPLTVTSAQKNPTAFYLCASNVPEGTEAFFGQGTRLTVV.

This clone turned up a few times. The chain's CDR3 is CASIPLGTAYEQYF. In nucleotides, the CDR3 is TGTGCCAGCATCCCGCTCGGGACAGCCTACGAGCAGTACTTC. This chain joins TRBV28 and TRBJ2-7, with 7 bases matching TRBD1. V shed 7 bases, J shed 2 bases, and the junction held 8 bases outside the gene matches. The length of the CDR3 is 14 residues. Germline V lookup: CDR1 MDHEN, CDR2 SYDVKM.

This clone was detected a few times. V and J are TRBV10-3 and TRBJ1-1; D remains unclear. Germline assignment: CDR1 ENHRY and CDR2 SYGVKD. With 0 bases removed from V and 1 base from J, the gap between germline ends came to 12 bases. The CDR3 runs to 16 residues. CDR3 in amino acids: CAISESKEGENTEAFF. The CDR3 region has the DNA TGTGCCATCAGTGAGTCGAAGGAAGGCGAGAACACTGAAGCTTTCTTT.

Comment on this clone: Different DNA sequences within this sample yield the same CDR3. The chain couples TRBV7-2 to TRBJ2-3; no reliable D call. V lost 3 bases and J lost 3, with 7 bases in between. The CDR3 extends over 13 amino acids. Per the germline V gene, CDR1 is SGHTA and CDR2 is FQGNSA. The CDR3 region is CASSFKGTDTQYF. For the CDR3, the DNA is TGTGCCAGCAGCTTTAAAGGTACAGATACGCAGTATTTT.

This clone was counted a few times. The V and J genes are TRBV2 and TRBJ1-3, with D uncertain. This CDR3 has 12 amino acids. The V end was cut by 5 bases, the J end by 4 bases, with 6 bases between. In germline, CDR1 is SNHLY, CDR2 FYNNEI. This CDR3 reads CASSSQGNTIYF. The CDR3 coding sequence is TGTGCCAGCAGTTCTCAGGGAAACACCATATATTTT.

V gene TRBV5-1 combines with J gene TRBJ2-7, with D possibly matching TRBD2 (7 bases). The CDR3 consists of 15 residues. Trimming took 0 bases from V and 7 from J, leaving 17 bases between them. The germline V gene has CDR1 SGHRS and CDR2 YFSETQ. The CDR3 protein is CASSLDRGALKEQYF. CDR3 DNA sequence: TGCGCCAGCAGCTTGGATCGGGGGGCCCTAAAAGAGCAGTACTTC. Based on the CDR3 plus reference TRBV5-1 and TRBJ2-7, the full variable domain is KAGVTQTPRYLIKTRGQQVTLSCSPISGHRSVSWYQQTPGQGLQFLFEYFSETQRNKGNFPGRFSGRQFSNSRSEMNVSTLELGDSALYLCASSLDRGALKEQYFGPGTRLTVT.

V usage is TRBV7-2 and J usage is TRBJ2-3, with TRBD2 identical over 13 bases. Looked up from germline, CDR1 is SGHTA and CDR2 is FQGNSA. The junction had 5 bases not matched to a gene; V was cut back by 3 bases and J by 5 bases. The CDR3 contains 16 residues. CDR3 nucleotides: TGTGCCAGCAGCTTGGGACTAGCGGGGCGGGGAGATACGCAGTATTTT. This encodes CASSLGLAGRGDTQYF.